The source of this T cell receptor beta chain is a study of T cells in Graves' hyperthyroidism and ophthalmopathy. Overall study: Staff took peripheral blood when the initial diagnosis was made, before any treatment began.

This clonotype was detected a few times. The ends were cut back, 2 bases at V and 0 bases at J, with 14 bases in the middle. This CDR3 is 15 amino acids long. Germline V gene lookup returns CDR1 SQVTM and CDR2 ANQGSEA. Researchers took RNA transcripts and amplified the TCR beta CDR3 regions from them. In the first-round RT-PCR of the TCR CDR3, the HTBI primer set was used. TCRdb itself ran the multiplex PCR reads through MiXCR, one entry per CDR3 protein. The profile shows about 580,000 distinct CDR3 sequences, roughly 14% of them singletons. Initially, at the first diagnosis of hyperthyroidism and before any ophthalmopathy symptoms, blood was sampled.

This chain uses TRBV29-1 with TRBJ2-7, with a possible D match to TRBD2 (6 bases). Sequencing was performed on blood. This sequence originates from a woman in her 30s with Graves' hyperthyroidism that later progressed to Graves' ophthalmopathy. The CDR3 spells CSVEFPGDVSYEQYF. In DNA form, the CDR3 reads TGCAGCGTTGAATTCCCGGGGGACGTCTCCTACGAGCAGTACTTC.